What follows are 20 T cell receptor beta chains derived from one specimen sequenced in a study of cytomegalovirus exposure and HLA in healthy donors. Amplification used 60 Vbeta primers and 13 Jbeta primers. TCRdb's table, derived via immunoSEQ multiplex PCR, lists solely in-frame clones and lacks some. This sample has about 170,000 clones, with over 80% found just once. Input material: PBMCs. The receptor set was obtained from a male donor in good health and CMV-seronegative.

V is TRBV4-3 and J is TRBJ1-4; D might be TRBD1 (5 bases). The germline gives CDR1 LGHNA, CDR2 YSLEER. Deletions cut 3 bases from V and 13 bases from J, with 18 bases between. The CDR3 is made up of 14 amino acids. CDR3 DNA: TGCGCCAGCAGCCACTCGGACAAGGGGTACGCACTGTTTTTT. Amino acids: CASSHSDKGYALFF.

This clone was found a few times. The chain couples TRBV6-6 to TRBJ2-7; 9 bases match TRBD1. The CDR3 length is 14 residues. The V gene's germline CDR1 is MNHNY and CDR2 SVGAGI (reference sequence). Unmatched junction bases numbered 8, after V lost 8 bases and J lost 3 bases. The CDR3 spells CASRFGTGFYEQYF. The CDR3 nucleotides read TGTGCCAGCCGGTTTGGGACAGGGTTCTACGAGCAGTACTTC.

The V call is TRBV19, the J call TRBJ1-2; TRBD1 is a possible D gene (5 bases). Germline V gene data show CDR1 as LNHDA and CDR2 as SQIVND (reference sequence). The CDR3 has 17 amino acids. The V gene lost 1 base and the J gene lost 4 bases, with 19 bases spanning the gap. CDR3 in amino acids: CASSIGASGTVFYGYTF. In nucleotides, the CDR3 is TGTGCCAGTAGTATAGGGGCCTCAGGGACTGTATTCTATGGCTACACCTTC.

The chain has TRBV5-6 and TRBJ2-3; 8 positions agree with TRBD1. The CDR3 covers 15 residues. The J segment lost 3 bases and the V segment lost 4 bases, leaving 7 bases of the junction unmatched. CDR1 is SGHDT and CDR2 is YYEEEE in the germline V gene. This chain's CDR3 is CASSPRQGLTDTQYF. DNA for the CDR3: TGTGCCAGCAGCCCCCGACAGGGGTTAACAGATACGCAGTATTTT.

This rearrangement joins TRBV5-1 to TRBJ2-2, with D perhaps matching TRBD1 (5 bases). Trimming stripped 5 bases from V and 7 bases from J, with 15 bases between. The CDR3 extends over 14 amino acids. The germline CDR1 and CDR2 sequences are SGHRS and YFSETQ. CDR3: CASSPGNFGGELFF. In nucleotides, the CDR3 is TGCGCCAGCAGTCCAGGGAATTTTGGCGGGGAGCTGTTTTTT.

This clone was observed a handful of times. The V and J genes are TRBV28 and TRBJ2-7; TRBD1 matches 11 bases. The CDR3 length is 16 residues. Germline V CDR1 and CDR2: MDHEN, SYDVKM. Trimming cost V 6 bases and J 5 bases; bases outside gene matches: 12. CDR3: CASSRFWDRGSDEQYF. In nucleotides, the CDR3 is TGTGCCAGCAGCCGATTTTGGGACAGGGGGTCTGACGAGCAGTACTTC.

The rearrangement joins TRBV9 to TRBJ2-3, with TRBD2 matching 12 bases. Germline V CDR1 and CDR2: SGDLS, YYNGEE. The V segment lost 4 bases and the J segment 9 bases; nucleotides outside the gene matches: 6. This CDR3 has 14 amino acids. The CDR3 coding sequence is TGTGCCAGCAGCCCAGTGACTAGCGGGGGCACGCAGTATTTT. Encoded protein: CASSPVTSGGTQYF.

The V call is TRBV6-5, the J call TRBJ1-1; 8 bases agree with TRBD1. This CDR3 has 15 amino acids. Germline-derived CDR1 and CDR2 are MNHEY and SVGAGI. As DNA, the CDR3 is TGTGCGACAGTAGGGACAGGCGGGATGAACACTGAAGCTTTCTTT. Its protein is CATVGTGGMNTEAFF.

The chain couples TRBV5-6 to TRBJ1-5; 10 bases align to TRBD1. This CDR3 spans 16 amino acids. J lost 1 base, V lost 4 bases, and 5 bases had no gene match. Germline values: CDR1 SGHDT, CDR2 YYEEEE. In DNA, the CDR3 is TGTGCCAGCAGCGCCTTGGGACAGGGGAGCAATCAGCCCCAGCATTTT. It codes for CASSALGQGSNQPQHF.

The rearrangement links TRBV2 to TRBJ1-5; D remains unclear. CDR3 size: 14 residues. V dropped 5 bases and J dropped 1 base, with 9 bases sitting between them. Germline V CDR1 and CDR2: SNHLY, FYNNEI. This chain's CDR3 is CASSLQTSNQPQHF. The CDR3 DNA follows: TGTGCCAGCAGTCTACAGACCAGCAATCAGCCCCAGCATTTT.

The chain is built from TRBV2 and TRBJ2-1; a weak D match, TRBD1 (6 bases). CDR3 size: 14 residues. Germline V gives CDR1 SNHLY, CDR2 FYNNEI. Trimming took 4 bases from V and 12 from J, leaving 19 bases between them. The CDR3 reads CASSVAGTLGMQFF. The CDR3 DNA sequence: TGTGCCAGCAGTGTAGCCGGGACATTGGGTATGCAGTTCTTC.

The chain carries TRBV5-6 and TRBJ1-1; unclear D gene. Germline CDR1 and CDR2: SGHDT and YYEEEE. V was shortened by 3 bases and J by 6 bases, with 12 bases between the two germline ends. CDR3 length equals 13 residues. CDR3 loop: CASSSGGRAEAFF. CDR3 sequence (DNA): TGTGCCAGCAGCTCTGGAGGGAGGGCTGAAGCTTTCTTT. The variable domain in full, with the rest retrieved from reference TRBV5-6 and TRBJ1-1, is DAGVTQSPTHLIKTRGQQVTLRCSPKSGHDTVSWYQQALGQGPQFIFQYYEEEERQRGNFPDRFSGHQFPNYSSELNVNALLLGDSALYLCASSSGGRAEAFFGQGTRLTVV.

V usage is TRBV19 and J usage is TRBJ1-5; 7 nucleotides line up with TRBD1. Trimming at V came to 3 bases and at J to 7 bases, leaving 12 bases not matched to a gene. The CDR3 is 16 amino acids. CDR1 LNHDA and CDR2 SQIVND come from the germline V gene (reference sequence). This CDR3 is CASSISFDRVRQPQHF. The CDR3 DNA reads TGTGCCAGTAGTATTAGTTTTGACAGGGTGAGGCAGCCCCAGCATTTT.

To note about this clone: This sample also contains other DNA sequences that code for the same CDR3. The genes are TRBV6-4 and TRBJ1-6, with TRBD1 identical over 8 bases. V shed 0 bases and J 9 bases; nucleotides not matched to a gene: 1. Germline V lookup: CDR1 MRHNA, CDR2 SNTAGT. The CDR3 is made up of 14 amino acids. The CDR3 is CASSDSDRGSPLHF. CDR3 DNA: TGTGCCAGCAGTGACTCCGACAGGGGTTCACCCCTCCACTTT.

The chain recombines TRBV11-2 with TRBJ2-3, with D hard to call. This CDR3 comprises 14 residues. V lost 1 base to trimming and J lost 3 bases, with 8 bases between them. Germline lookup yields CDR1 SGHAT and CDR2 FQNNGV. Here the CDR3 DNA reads TGTGCCAGCAGCTTAGGGGCCAGGACAGATACGCAGTATTTT. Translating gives CASSLGARTDTQYF. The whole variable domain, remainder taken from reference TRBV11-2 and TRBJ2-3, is EAGVAQSPRYKIIEKRQSVAFWCNPISGHATLYWYQQILGQGPKLLIQFQNNGVVDDSQLPKDRFSAERLKGVDSTLKIQPAKLEDSAVYLCASSLGARTDTQYFGPGTRLTVL.

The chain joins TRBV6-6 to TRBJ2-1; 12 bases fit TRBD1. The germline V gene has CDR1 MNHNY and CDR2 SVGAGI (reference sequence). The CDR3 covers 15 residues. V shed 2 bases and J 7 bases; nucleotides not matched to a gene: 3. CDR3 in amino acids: CASSYGDRGLNEQFF. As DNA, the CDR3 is TGTGCCAGCAGTTACGGGGACAGGGGGCTGAATGAGCAGTTCTTC.

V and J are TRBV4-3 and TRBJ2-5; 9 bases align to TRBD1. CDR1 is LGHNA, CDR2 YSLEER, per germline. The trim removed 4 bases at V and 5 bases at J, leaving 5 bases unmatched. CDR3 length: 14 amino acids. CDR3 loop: CASSRNRGRETQYF. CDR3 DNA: TGCGCCAGCAGCCGGAACAGGGGGCGGGAGACCCAGTACTTC.

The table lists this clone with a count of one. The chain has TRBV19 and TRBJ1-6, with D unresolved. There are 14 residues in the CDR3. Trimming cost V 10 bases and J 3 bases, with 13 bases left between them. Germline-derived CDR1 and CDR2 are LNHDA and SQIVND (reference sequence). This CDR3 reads CATRRGFYNSPLHF. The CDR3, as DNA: TGTGCCACTCGACGGGGTTTCTATAATTCACCCCTCCACTTT.

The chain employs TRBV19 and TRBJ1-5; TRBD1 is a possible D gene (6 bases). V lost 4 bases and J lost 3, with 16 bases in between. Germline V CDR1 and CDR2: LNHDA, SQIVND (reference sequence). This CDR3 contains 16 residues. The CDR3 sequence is CASSTKYRVVNQPQHF. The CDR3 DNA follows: TGTGCCAGTAGTACAAAGTACAGGGTAGTCAATCAGCCCCAGCATTTT.

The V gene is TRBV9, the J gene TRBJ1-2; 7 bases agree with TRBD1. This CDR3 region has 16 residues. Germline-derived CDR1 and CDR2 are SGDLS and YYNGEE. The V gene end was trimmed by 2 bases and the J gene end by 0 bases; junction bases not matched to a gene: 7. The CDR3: CASSVGQPQSNYGYTF. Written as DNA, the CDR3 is TGTGCCAGCAGCGTGGGACAGCCCCAATCTAACTATGGCTACACCTTC.